This TCR beta chain was profiled in a study of blood T cells in healthy people across ages. The study's findings and limits: More naive CD4+ cells and higher diversity marked long-lived donors relative to aged donors. Across the age range, TCR beta diversity per million T cells fell in a roughly linear way.

Details on this clonotype: Its matching antigen is unknown.

The authors ran a second PCR of about 6 to 11 cycles using a sample-barcoded 5' primer and a J-beta primer mix. Unique molecular identifiers of 12 random nucleotides labeled each cDNA. TCRdb re-called the 5' RACE reads with MiXCR, one entry per CDR3 protein. The sample yields 600,000 to 1,000,000 distinct CDR3 sequences, approximately 25% seen once. The CDR3 has 14 amino acids. V was cut by 0 bases and J by 3 bases, with 7 bases left in between. From germline, CDR1 is SGHKS and CDR2 YYEKEE (reference sequence). These data were also reused for a study on T cells of mothers and their children. That investigation notes: Related mother-child pairs showed slightly, non-significantly higher overlap than unrelated pairs.

Sequenced: blood. This sequence joins TRBV5-5 and TRBJ2-1, with D uncertain. This clonotype originated in a boy between 10 and 17 years old in good health. CDR3 region: CASSLVPSYNEQFF. CDR3 bases: TGTGCCAGCAGCTTGGTTCCCAGCTACAATGAGCAGTTCTTC. The full variable domain, rest sourced from reference TRBV5-5 and TRBJ2-1, is DAGVTQSPTHLIKTRGQQVTLRCSPISGHKSVSWYQQVLGQGPQFIFQYYEKEERGRGNFPDRFSARQFPNYSSELNVNALLLGDSALYLCASSLVPSYNEQFFGPGTRLTVL.